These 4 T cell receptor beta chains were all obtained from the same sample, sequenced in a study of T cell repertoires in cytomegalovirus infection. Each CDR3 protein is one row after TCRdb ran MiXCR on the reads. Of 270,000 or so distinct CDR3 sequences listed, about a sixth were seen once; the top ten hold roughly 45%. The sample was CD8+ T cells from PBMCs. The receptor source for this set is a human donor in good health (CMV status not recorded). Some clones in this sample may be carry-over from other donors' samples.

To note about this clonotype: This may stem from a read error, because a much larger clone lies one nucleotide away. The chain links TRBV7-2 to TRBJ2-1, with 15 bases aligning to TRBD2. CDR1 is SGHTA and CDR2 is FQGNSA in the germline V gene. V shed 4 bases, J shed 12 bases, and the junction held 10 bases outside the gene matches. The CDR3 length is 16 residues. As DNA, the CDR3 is TGTACCAGCAGCTCCGCGGGACTAGCGGGGGGAAAAGGGCAGTTCTTC. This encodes CTSSSAGLAGGKGQFF. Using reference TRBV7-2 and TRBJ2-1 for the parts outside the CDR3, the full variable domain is GAGVSQSPSNKVTEKGKDVELRCDPISGHTALYWYRQSLGQGLEFLIYFQGNSAPDKSGLPSDRFSAERTGGSVSTLTIQRTQQEDSAVYLCTSSSAGLAGGKGQFFGPGTRLTVL.

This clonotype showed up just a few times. The CDR3 DNA reads as TGTGCCAGCAGCGGGACAGGGGTCGATGAGCAGTTCTTC. Residues: CASSGTGVDEQFF. V is TRBV6-5 and J is TRBJ2-1, with TRBD1 identical over 10 bases. The CDR3 is 13 residues long. The junction had 4 bases not matched to a gene; V was cut back by 6 bases and J by 8 bases. Germline V gene sequence: CDR1 MNHEY, CDR2 SVGAGI.

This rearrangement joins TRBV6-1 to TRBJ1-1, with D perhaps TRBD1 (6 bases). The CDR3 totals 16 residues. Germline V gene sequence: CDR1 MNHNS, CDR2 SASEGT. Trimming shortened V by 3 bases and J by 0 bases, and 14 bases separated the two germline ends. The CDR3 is CASSDTGRVMNTEAFF. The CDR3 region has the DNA TGTGCCAGCAGTGATACAGGGAGGGTTATGAACACTGAAGCTTTCTTT.

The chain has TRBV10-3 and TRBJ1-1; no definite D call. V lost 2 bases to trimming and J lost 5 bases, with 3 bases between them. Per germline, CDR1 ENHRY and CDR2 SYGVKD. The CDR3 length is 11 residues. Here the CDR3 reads CAISEGTEAFF. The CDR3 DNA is TGTGCCATCAGTGAGGGAACTGAAGCTTTCTTT.